Shown below are 21 T cell receptor beta chains from a single sample sequenced in a study of T-cell reconstitution after alpha-beta-depleted transplantation in children (dated by TCRdb to about 2016). The library was made by PCR. Sequencing was carried out with an Illumina HiSeq 2500. TCR library preparation used molecular barcoding, with unique molecular identifiers applied to normalize quantification of the TCRbeta repertoire. The raw public reads went through TCRdb reprocessing: fastp at Q25, MiXCR clone calling, in-frame beta chains kept. Every distinct CDR3 protein forms one entry, paired with its most common genes and DNA. The sample table lists 400,000 to 500,000 distinct CDR3 sequences, about 11% of them with a count of one. The top ten clones comprise 5% to 6.5% of the sample. The sequences come from PBMCs from the stem cell graft donor, collected from the stem cell graft. These receptors all come from a human donor who donated a stem cell graft to a child with acute myeloid leukemia.

This clonotype has only a few counts. CDR3 in DNA: TGCAGTGCTCCCGGGACAGGGCACGAGACCCAGTACTTC. This sequence encodes CSAPGTGHETQYF. The chain combines TRBV20-1 with TRBJ2-5; TRBD1 aligns across 9 bases. CDR1 is DFQATT and CDR2 is SNEGSKA in the germline V gene (reference sequence). This CDR3 contains 13 residues. V gave up 5 bases and J gave up 5 bases; unmatched junction bases: 6.

In its sample, this clonotype was seen a few times. The chain combines TRBV6-1 with TRBJ2-5; TRBD1 aligns across 7 bases. Germline V gene data show CDR1 as MNHNS and CDR2 as SASEGT. V was clipped by 5 bases and J by 3 bases; unmatched bases: 9. The CDR3 loop spans 15 amino acids. The CDR3 coding sequence is TGTGCCAGCAGTCCCGTGGGACAGCCGGAAGAGACCCAGTACTTC. It codes for CASSPVGQPEETQYF.

V gene TRBV6-1 combines with J gene TRBJ1-1; 7 nucleotides agree with TRBD1. Trimming at V came to 5 bases and at J to 5 bases, leaving 11 bases not matched to a gene. The length of the CDR3 is 15 residues. Germline values: CDR1 MNHNS, CDR2 SASEGT. CDR3 sequence: CASSPNRQGRTEAFF. Here the CDR3 DNA reads TGTGCCAGCAGTCCCAATAGACAGGGAAGGACTGAAGCTTTCTTT.

The chain carries TRBV20-1 and TRBJ1-2, with TRBD1 matching over 9 bases. Germline CDR1 is DFQATT and CDR2 is SNEGSKA (reference sequence). There are 15 residues in the CDR3. The V segment lost 5 bases and the J segment 0 bases; nucleotides outside the gene matches: 7. The CDR3 coding sequence is TGCAGTGCTCCTGGCTGGACAGGGGCTAACTATGGCTACACCTTC. Amino acids: CSAPGWTGANYGYTF.

CDR3 in amino acids: CASRYGGGWNTGELFF. The DNA of the CDR3 is TGTGCCAGCAGATACGGCGGGGGCTGGAACACCGGGGAGCTGTTTTTT. This chain joins TRBV6-2 or TRBV6-3 and TRBJ2-2, with D possibly matching TRBD2 (7 bases). Germline V CDR1 and CDR2: MNHEY, SVGEGT. The V gene lost 6 bases and the J gene lost 1 base, with 15 bases spanning the gap. The CDR3 is made up of 16 amino acids.

The chain links TRBV12-3 or TRBV12-4 to TRBJ2-3; 7 nucleotides match TRBD2. V gave up 6 bases and J gave up 0 bases; unmatched junction bases: 9. This CDR3 is built from 16 residues. In DNA form, the CDR3 reads TGTGCCAGCAGCGGGCGAGCGGGGCCCAGCACAGATACGCAGTATTTT. Its translation is CASSGRAGPSTDTQYF.

This clonotype occurred a few times. The J gene is TRBJ2-2, the V gene TRBV10-2; 11 bases map to TRBD1. The CDR3 has 15 residues. Germline V gives CDR1 WSHSY, CDR2 SAAADI. The ends lost 4 bases at V and 9 bases at J; junction bases unmatched: 7. CDR3: CASSGTGGPLRELFF. In DNA form, the CDR3 reads TGCGCCAGCAGTGGGACAGGGGGCCCACTTAGGGAGCTGTTTTTT.

Only a few counts were recorded for this clonotype. The CDR3 DNA reads as TGTGCCAGCAGAACGACAGGGTTGGAGTCTACTGAAGCTTTCTTT. Its translation: CASRTTGLESTEAFF. The V gene is TRBV7-9, the J gene TRBJ1-1; 7 bases fit TRBD1. In germline, CDR1 is SEHNR, CDR2 FQNEAQ (reference sequence). The trim removed 6 bases at V and 5 bases at J, leaving 12 bases unmatched. The CDR3 extends over 15 amino acids.

This clonotype showed up just a few times. The chain has TRBV5-1 and TRBJ2-1, with 7 positions matching TRBD1. The CDR3 loop spans 15 amino acids. V shed 2 bases, J shed 2 bases, and the junction held 4 bases outside the gene matches. The V gene's germline CDR1 is SGHRS and CDR2 YFSETQ. As DNA, the CDR3 is TGCGCCAGCAGCTTAACCGGGACAGCCTACAATGAGCAGTTCTTC. Protein: CASSLTGTAYNEQFF. Full variable domain (remainder filled in from reference TRBV5-1 and TRBJ2-1): KAGVTQTPRYLIKTRGQQVTLSCSPISGHRSVSWYQQTPGQGLQFLFEYFSETQRNKGNFPGRFSGRQFSNSRSEMNVSTLELGDSALYLCASSLTGTAYNEQFFGPGTRLTVL.

The chain links TRBV5-6 to TRBJ2-5; D is undetermined. CDR3 length: 14 residues. Germline values: CDR1 SGHDT, CDR2 YYEEEE. The V end lost 3 bases, the J end lost 7 bases, and 16 bases lay between the germline ends. The DNA for the CDR3 is TGTGCCAGCAGCTCCCTGGAGATTGAAGGGACCCAGTACTTC. Translation gives CASSSLEIEGTQYF. Using reference TRBV5-6 and TRBJ2-5 for the parts outside the CDR3, the full variable domain is DAGVTQSPTHLIKTRGQQVTLRCSPKSGHDTVSWYQQALGQGPQFIFQYYEEEERQRGNFPDRFSGHQFPNYSSELNVNALLLGDSALYLCASSSLEIEGTQYFGPGTRLLVL.

This clonotype was seen more than once but under ten times. The rearrangement uses TRBV7-8 and TRBJ2-1, with 11 bases that match TRBD2. V lost 5 bases, J lost 6 bases, and 6 bases stayed unmatched. This CDR3 region has 15 residues. Germline loops: CDR1 SGHVS, CDR2 FQNEAQ. The CDR3 DNA is TGTGCCAGCAGCAAACTAGCGGGAGCGGTCAATGAGCAGTTCTTC. Its protein product is CASSKLAGAVNEQFF.

The sample holds many counts of this clonotype. The genes are TRBV7-2 and TRBJ1-1, with D perhaps TRBD1 (6 bases). CDR3 length equals 14 residues. The germline V gene encodes CDR1 SGHTA and CDR2 FQGNSA. V gave up 6 bases and J gave up 0 bases, with 11 bases separating them. CDR3 loop: CASSSQGLNTEAFF. As DNA, the CDR3 is TGTGCCAGCAGTTCACAGGGCCTGAACACTGAAGCTTTCTTT.

This clonotype was recorded many times. The chain links TRBV10-2 to TRBJ2-3; no clear D gene. The CDR3 has 15 residues. Deletions cut 2 bases from V and 1 base from J, with 10 bases between. The germline gives CDR1 WSHSY, CDR2 SAAADI. Written as DNA, the CDR3 is TGCGCCAGCAGTGAGGGATACCGGGGCACAGATACGCAGTATTTT. It translates to CASSEGYRGTDTQYF.

This clonotype has a handful of counts. The chain uses TRBV5-1 and TRBJ1-1; 9 bases are a match to TRBD1. Germline V gene data show CDR1 as SGHRS and CDR2 as YFSETQ. The CDR3 totals 15 residues. The junction had 4 bases not matched to a gene; V was cut back by 2 bases and J by 2 bases. The CDR3 DNA follows: TGCGCCAGCAGCTTTTGGACAGGGGAAAACACTGAAGCTTTCTTT. It translates to CASSFWTGENTEAFF.

This sequence joins TRBV6-2 or TRBV6-3 and TRBJ2-3; D call uncertain. Germline CDR1 reads MNHEY; CDR2 reads SVGEGT. V lost 2 bases and J lost 0, with 9 bases in between. The CDR3 has 15 amino acids. CDR3 nucleotides: TGTGCCAGCAGTTACCGCCCGGGTAGCACAGATACGCAGTATTTT. It yields the protein CASSYRPGSTDTQYF.

This chain links TRBV7-2 with TRBJ2-5; perhaps TRBD2 as D (7 bases). CDR1 is SGHTA and CDR2 is FQGNSA in the germline V gene. V lost 1 base and J lost 5, with 17 bases in between. The CDR3 length is 16 residues. The CDR3 protein is CASSLGGGRARETQYF. The CDR3 DNA reads as TGTGCCAGCAGCTTAGGGGGGGGCAGAGCGCGTGAGACCCAGTACTTC. Combining the CDR3 with reference TRBV7-2 and TRBJ2-5 gives the whole variable domain GAGVSQSPSNKVTEKGKDVELRCDPISGHTALYWYRQSLGQGLEFLIYFQGNSAPDKSGLPSDRFSAERTGGSVSTLTIQRTQQEDSAVYLCASSLGGGRARETQYFGPGTRLLVL.

This chain uses TRBV4-2 with TRBJ1-4; TRBD1 aligns across 8 bases. V gave up 0 bases and J gave up 3 bases; unmatched junction bases: 0. This CDR3 region has 15 residues. CDR1 is LGHNA and CDR2 is YNFKEQ in the germline V gene. The CDR3: CASSQEGQANEKLFF. As DNA, the CDR3 is TGTGCCAGCAGCCAAGAGGGACAGGCTAATGAAAAACTGTTTTTT.

This clonotype showed up many times. The chain uses TRBV12-3 or TRBV12-4 and TRBJ1-5; D not resolved. V shed 2 bases and J shed 7 bases, with 9 bases lying between them. The CDR3 is 13 amino acids. The CDR3 region is CASSLPPGQPQHF. The CDR3 DNA follows: TGTGCCAGCAGTTTACCCCCAGGACAGCCCCAGCATTTT.

This clonotype came up many times. V and J are TRBV6-1 and TRBJ1-5; 8 nucleotides match TRBD1. The junction had 8 bases not matched to a gene; V was cut back by 6 bases and J by 7 bases. Germline lookup yields CDR1 MNHNS and CDR2 SASEGT. This CDR3 is 14 amino acids long. CDR3 residues: CASSLTGVRQPQHF. In nucleotides, the CDR3 is TGTGCCAGCAGCCTGACAGGGGTGAGGCAGCCCCAGCATTTT.

In its sample, this clonotype was seen a few times. The chain combines TRBV29-1 with TRBJ2-1; TRBD2 matches at 9 bases. Trimming at V came to 1 base and at J to 2 bases, leaving 9 bases not matched to a gene. Germline CDR1 and CDR2: SQVTM and ANQGSEA. This CDR3 comprises 17 residues. The CDR3 region has the DNA TGCAGCGTTGAAGGTTTCCAGCGGGAGGCGCCCTACAATGAGCAGTTCTTC. It translates to CSVEGFQREAPYNEQFF.

This clonotype occurred many times. The chain's CDR3 is CSVESQGANEAFF. The CDR3 bases are TGCAGCGTTGAATCGCAGGGGGCGAATGAAGCTTTCTTT. This chain joins TRBV29-1 and TRBJ1-1; 8 nucleotides line up with TRBD1. In germline, CDR1 is SQVTM, CDR2 ANQGSEA. The CDR3 consists of 13 residues. V was pared by 2 bases and J by 7 bases, with 6 bases of the junction left unmatched.